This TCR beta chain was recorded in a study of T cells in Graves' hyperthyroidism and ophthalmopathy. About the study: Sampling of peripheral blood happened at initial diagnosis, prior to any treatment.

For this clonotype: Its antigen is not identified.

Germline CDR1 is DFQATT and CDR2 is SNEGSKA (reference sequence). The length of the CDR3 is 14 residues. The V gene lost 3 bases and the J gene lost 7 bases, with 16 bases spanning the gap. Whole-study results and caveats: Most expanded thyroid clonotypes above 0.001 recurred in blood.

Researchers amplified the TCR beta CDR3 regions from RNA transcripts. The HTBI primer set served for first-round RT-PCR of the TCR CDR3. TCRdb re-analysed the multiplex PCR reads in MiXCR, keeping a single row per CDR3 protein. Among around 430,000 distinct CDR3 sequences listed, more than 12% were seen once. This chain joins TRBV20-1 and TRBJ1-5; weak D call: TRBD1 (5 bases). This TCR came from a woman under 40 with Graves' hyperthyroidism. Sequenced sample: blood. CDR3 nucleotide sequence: TGCAGTGCTAGCCTCGGGGGGAAAGGGCAGCCCCAGCATTTT. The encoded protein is CSASLGGKGQPQHF.